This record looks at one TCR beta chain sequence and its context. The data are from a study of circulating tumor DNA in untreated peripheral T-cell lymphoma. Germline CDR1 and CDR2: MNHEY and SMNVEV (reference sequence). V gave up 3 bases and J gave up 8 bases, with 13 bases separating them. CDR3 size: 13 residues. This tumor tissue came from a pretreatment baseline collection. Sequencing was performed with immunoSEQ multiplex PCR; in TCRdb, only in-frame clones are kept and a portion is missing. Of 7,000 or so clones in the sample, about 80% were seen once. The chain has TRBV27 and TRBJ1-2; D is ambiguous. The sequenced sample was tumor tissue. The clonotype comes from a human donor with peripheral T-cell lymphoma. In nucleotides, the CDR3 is TGTGCCAGCAGTTTTTCATCTGGGTCGGGCTACACCTTC. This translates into CASSFSSGSGYTF.